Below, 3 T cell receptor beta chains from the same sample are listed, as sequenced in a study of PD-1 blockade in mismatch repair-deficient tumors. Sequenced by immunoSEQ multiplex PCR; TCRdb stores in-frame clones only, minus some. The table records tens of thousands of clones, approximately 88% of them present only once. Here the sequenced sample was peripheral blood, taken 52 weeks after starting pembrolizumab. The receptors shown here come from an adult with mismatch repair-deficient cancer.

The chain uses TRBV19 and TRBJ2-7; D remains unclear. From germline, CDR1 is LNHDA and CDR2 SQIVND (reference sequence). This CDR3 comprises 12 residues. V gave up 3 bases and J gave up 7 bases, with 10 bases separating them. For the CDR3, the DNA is TGTGCCAGTAGTATGGGAACGGCTGAGCAGTACTTC. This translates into CASSMGTAEQYF.

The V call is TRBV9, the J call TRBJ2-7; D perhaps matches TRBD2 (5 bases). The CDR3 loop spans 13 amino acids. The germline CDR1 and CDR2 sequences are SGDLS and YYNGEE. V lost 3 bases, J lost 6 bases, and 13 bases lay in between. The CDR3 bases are TGTGCCAGCAGCGCCGAGGACTGGGGCGAGCAGTACTTC. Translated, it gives CASSAEDWGEQYF.

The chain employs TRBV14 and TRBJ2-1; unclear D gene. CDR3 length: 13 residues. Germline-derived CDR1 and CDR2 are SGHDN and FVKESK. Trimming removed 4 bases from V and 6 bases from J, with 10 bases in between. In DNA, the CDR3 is TGTGCCAGCAGCCCTCCCTACCCCAATGAGCAGTTCTTC. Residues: CASSPPYPNEQFF.